A selection of T cell receptor beta chains follows, all from one sample in a study of Graves' ophthalmopathy and Graves' hyperthyroidism. MiXCR was run by TCRdb on the multiplex PCR reads, yielding one entry per CDR3 protein. The sample has over 650,000 distinct CDR3 sequences, about 38% seen once; the top ten hold 3% to 4%. Sequencing was done on a sample of peripheral blood. These receptors originate from an adult man with Graves' ophthalmopathy. Both conserved end residues are trimmed from each CDR3. Each record gives: CDR3 protein, J gene, V gene.

ASSIQGQSGGYGYT,TRBJ1-2,TRBV19
ASSQVNSYEQY,TRBJ2-7,TRBV3-1
ASSGSSGNSYEQY,TRBJ2-7,TRBV5-5
ASSIDGTGNEQY,TRBJ2-7,TRBV19
ASSPPNPSPGELF,TRBJ2-2,TRBV5-1
ASSSDGRNYGYT,TRBJ1-2,TRBV7-9
ASSPGLLRETQY,TRBJ2-5,TRBV11-2
SARDPVQRIQY,TRBJ2-5,TRBV20-1
ASSLGVLGDTGELF,TRBJ2-2,TRBV7-6
ASSEVGQGRDYGYT,TRBJ1-2,TRBV6-1
ASSNLPSNTEAL,TRBJ1-1,TRBV10-3
ASSEERPYEQY,TRBJ2-7,TRBV6-5
ASSPRRGSSYNSPLH,TRBJ1-6,TRBV25-1
ASSSWTSGGPNTGELF,TRBJ2-2,TRBV7-3
ATSDSGTSYEQY,TRBJ2-7,TRBV24-1
ASEDRGSSYEQY,TRBJ2-7,TRBV2
ASSQAGTGSYGYT,TRBJ1-2,TRBV14
SAEAGGKYEQY,TRBJ2-7,TRBV29-1
ATSDSGTGFGELF,TRBJ2-2,TRBV24-1
ASSSRVYQETQY,TRBJ2-5,TRBV7-6
ASSPTVTSQPTGELF,TRBJ2-2,TRBV7-3
ASSEWDRGLSAGELF,TRBJ2-2,TRBV6-4
ASGREGRNTEAF,TRBJ1-1,TRBV12-3/TRBV12-4
AGGPGANVLT,TRBJ2-6,TRBV30